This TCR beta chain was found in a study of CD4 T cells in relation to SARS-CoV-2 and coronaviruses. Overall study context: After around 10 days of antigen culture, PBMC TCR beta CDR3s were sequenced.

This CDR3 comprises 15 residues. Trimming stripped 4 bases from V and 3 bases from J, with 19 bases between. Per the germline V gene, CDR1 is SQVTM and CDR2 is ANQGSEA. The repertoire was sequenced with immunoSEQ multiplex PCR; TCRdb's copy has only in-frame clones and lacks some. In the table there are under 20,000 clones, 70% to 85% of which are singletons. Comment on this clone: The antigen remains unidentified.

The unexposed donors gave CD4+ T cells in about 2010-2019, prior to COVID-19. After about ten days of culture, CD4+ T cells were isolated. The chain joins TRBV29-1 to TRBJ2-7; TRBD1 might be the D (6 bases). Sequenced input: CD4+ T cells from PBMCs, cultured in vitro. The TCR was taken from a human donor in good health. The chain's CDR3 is CSVAWGRGPLYEQYF. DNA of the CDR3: TGCAGCGTTGCGTGGGGCAGGGGACCCCTCTACGAGCAGTACTTC.